Below, 24 T cell receptor beta chains from the same sample are listed, as sequenced in a study of blood T cell repertoires in COVID-19. Generated by immunoSEQ multiplex PCR, the TCRdb table keeps only in-frame clones and is missing some. The sample records about 480,000 clones, 70% to 90% being singletons. Sequencing used PBMCs or T cells enriched from blood (not recorded which). The receptors were sampled from a woman aged 40 to 50 who had recovered from COVID-19.

The chain joins TRBV19 to TRBJ2-7, with D hard to call. V dropped 3 bases and J dropped 7 bases, with 13 bases sitting between them. The CDR3 extends over 13 amino acids. Germline values: CDR1 LNHDA, CDR2 SQIVND (reference sequence). CDR3 residues: CASSIASSLEQYF. The CDR3 nucleotides are TGTGCCAGTAGTATCGCCTCGTCTCTAGAGCAGTACTTC.

V usage is TRBV4-1 and J usage is TRBJ2-7; D call uncertain. This CDR3 is 14 amino acids long. Germline-derived CDR1 and CDR2 are MGHRA and YSYEKL. Trimming left V 2 bases short and J 0 bases short, with 8 bases between. The CDR3 loop is CASSQRLFSYEQYF. The CDR3 coding sequence is TGCGCCAGCAGCCAACGTCTCTTCTCCTACGAGCAGTACTTC.

V usage is TRBV19 and J usage is TRBJ2-7, with 13 positions matching TRBD2. This CDR3 is 17 amino acids long. CDR1 is LNHDA, CDR2 SQIVND, per germline (reference sequence). The ends lost 4 bases at V and 4 bases at J; junction bases unmatched: 10. CDR3 region: CASSTPGLAGAPYEQYF. DNA of the CDR3: TGTGCCAGTAGTACCCCAGGACTAGCGGGAGCCCCATACGAGCAGTACTTC. The variable domain in full, completed from reference TRBV19 and TRBJ2-7, reads DGGITQSPKYLFRKEGQNVTLSCEQNLNHDAMYWYRQDPGQGLRLIYYSQIVNDFQKGDIAEGYSVSREKKESFPLTVTSAQKNPTAFYLCASSTPGLAGAPYEQYFGPGTRLTVT.

This rearrangement joins TRBV11-2 to TRBJ2-4; D is uncertain. CDR3 length: 18 amino acids. V shed 5 bases and J shed 0 bases, with 20 bases lying between them. CDR1 is SGHAT and CDR2 is FQNNGV in the germline V gene. CDR3 coding DNA: TGTGCCAGCAGCCCACCCCCAAAATTCAGATTAGCCAAAAACATTCAGTACTTC. This encodes CASSPPPKFRLAKNIQYF.

This sequence joins TRBV3-1 (or the pseudogene TRBV3-2) and TRBJ2-1; 12 bases are a match to TRBD2. After removal of 0 bases from V and 4 bases from J, the junction contained 4 bases not matched to a gene. This CDR3 spans 17 amino acids. Germline V gene data show CDR1 as LGHDT and CDR2 as YNNKEL (reference sequence). The CDR3 DNA reads as TGTGCCAGCAGCCAAGATTCGGGACTAGCGGGTTACAATGAGCAGTTCTTC. Amino acid sequence: CASSQDSGLAGYNEQFF.

This clone was detected only once. The chain has TRBV4-2 and TRBJ2-3, with TRBD1 matching 11 bases. The CDR3 has 15 amino acids. Germline-derived CDR1 and CDR2 are LGHNA and YNFKEQ. V dropped 1 base and J dropped 4; count of bases not matched to a gene: 1. The CDR3 nucleotides read TGTGCCAGCAGCCAAGGGACAGGGGGCCCAGATACGCAGTATTTT. The encoded protein is CASSQGTGGPDTQYF.

The chain uses TRBV15 and TRBJ1-1, with a tentative D call TRBD1 (5 bases). The CDR3 totals 15 residues. Trimming stripped 0 bases from V and 5 bases from J, with 13 bases between. Germline CDR1 and CDR2: LNHNV and YYDKDF (reference sequence). CDR3 nucleotide sequence: TGTGCCACCAGCAGAGATGGAGGGGCAGGGACTGAAGCTTTCTTT. Its protein is CATSRDGGAGTEAFF. Variable domain in full (rest from reference TRBV15 and TRBJ1-1): DAMVIQNPRYQVTQFGKPVTLSCSQTLNHNVMYWYQQKSSQAPKLLFHYYDKDFNNEADTPDNFQSRRPNTSFCFLDIRSPGLGDTAMYLCATSRDGGAGTEAFFGQGTRLTVV.

The genes are TRBV5-1 and TRBJ2-2, with 11 bases lining up with TRBD2. The CDR3 is 18 amino acids. Per the germline V gene, CDR1 is SGHRS and CDR2 is YFSETQ. With 0 bases clipped from V and 7 bases from J, the junction kept 11 bases outside the gene matches. The CDR3 bases are TGCGCCAGCAGCTTGGTGTTAGCGGGAGGGCCTCGAGGCGGGGAGCTGTTTTTT. Its translation: CASSLVLAGGPRGGELFF. The whole variable domain, remainder taken from reference TRBV5-1 and TRBJ2-2, is KAGVTQTPRYLIKTRGQQVTLSCSPISGHRSVSWYQQTPGQGLQFLFEYFSETQRNKGNFPGRFSGRQFSNSRSEMNVSTLELGDSALYLCASSLVLAGGPRGGELFFGEGSRLTVL.

The rearrangement links TRBV12-3 or TRBV12-4 to TRBJ1-1; D call uncertain. This CDR3 has 13 residues. The V gene lost 6 bases and the J gene lost 5 bases, with 13 bases spanning the gap. The CDR3 loop is CASSRTSGTEAFF. The CDR3, as DNA: TGTGCCAGCAGCCGAACTAGTGGTACTGAAGCTTTCTTT.

In its sample, this clone was seen a few times. The chain has TRBV24-1 and TRBJ2-5, with D possibly being TRBD1 (6 bases). From germline, CDR1 is KGHDR and CDR2 SFDVKD. CDR3 length: 15 residues. V was shortened by 2 bases and J by 5 bases, with 14 bases between the two germline ends. The CDR3 DNA reads TGTGCCACCAGTGATTGGACAGCCGTTGGGGAGACCCAGTACTTC. Protein sequence: CATSDWTAVGETQYF.

The V call is TRBV5-1, the J call TRBJ1-1; 8 nucleotides line up with TRBD1. The germline CDR1 and CDR2 sequences are SGHRS and YFSETQ. Trimming cost V 5 bases and J 6 bases; bases outside gene matches: 18. This CDR3 spans 17 amino acids. Here the CDR3 reads CASRQKGQGMGGPEAFF. CDR3 DNA sequence: TGCGCCAGCAGACAAAAAGGACAGGGAATGGGAGGCCCTGAAGCTTTCTTT.

The chain recombines TRBV19 with TRBJ1-2, with a weak D call TRBD1 (6 bases). The CDR3 sequence is 13 residues long. Looked up from germline, CDR1 is LNHDA and CDR2 is SQIVND (reference sequence). The V gene lost 5 bases and the J gene lost 7 bases, with 14 bases spanning the gap. The CDR3 region is CASSLRGASGYTF. CDR3 DNA: TGTGCCAGTAGTCTACGGGGGGCTAGTGGCTACACCTTC.

The V call is TRBV5-1, the J call TRBJ2-3; TRBD2 matches at 8 bases. CDR3 length: 13 amino acids. Trimming cost V 0 bases and J 6 bases; bases outside gene matches: 0. Germline values: CDR1 SGHRS, CDR2 YFSETQ. DNA of the CDR3: TGCGCCAGCAGCTTGGGGACTAGCGATACGCAGTATTTT. It yields the protein CASSLGTSDTQYF.

The chain joins TRBV30 to TRBJ1-5; 7 bases match TRBD1. The V and J ends lost 2 bases and 0 bases, in that order; junction bases with no gene match: 4. Germline CDR1 reads GTSNPN; CDR2 reads SVGIG (reference sequence). The CDR3 totals 15 residues. CDR3 nucleotide sequence: TGTGCCTGGAGTAAGGGGGCAGCTAGCAATCAGCCCCAGCATTTT. Translating it yields CAWSKGAASNQPQHF. Supplemented by reference TRBV30 and TRBJ1-5, the full variable domain reads SQTIHQWPATLVQPVGSPLSLECTVEGTSNPNLYWYRQAAGRGLQLLFYSVGIGQISSEVPQNLSASRPQDRQFILSSKKLLLSDSGFYLCAWSKGAASNQPQHFGDGTRLSIL.

This chain connects TRBV3-1 (or the pseudogene TRBV3-2) to TRBJ2-1, with a weak D call TRBD2 (7 bases). The CDR3 is 17 amino acids. The germline V and J ends were trimmed by 0 bases and 3 bases, with 15 bases remaining between them. CDR1 is LGHDT and CDR2 is YNNKEL in the germline V gene (reference sequence). The CDR3 region is CASSQDLSRGGYNEQFF. CDR3 in DNA: TGTGCCAGCAGCCAAGATCTTTCGAGGGGGGGCTACAATGAGCAGTTCTTC.

This clone was picked up one time. This chain uses TRBV13 with TRBJ2-7, with a weak D call TRBD2 (5 bases). The CDR3 sequence is 15 residues long. In germline, CDR1 is PRHDT, CDR2 FYEKMQ (reference sequence). Trimming pared 2 bases from V and 4 bases from J, leaving 15 bases between. CDR3 protein: CASSLPVAGVYEQYF. In DNA, the CDR3 is TGTGCCAGCAGCTTACCTGTAGCCGGGGTTTACGAGCAGTACTTC.

This sequence joins TRBV9 and TRBJ2-3, with D unresolved. Germline CDR1 and CDR2: SGDLS and YYNGEE. V was clipped by 3 bases and J by 0 bases, with 5 bases between them. This CDR3 has 13 residues. The CDR3: CASSAVSTDTQYF. The CDR3 nucleotides are TGTGCCAGCAGCGCGGTTAGCACAGATACGCAGTATTTT. The complete variable domain, with remaining parts taken from reference TRBV9 and TRBJ2-3, reads DSGVTQTPKHLITATGQRVTLRCSPRSGDLSVYWYQQSLDQGLQFLIQYYNGEERAKGNILERFSAQQFPDLHSELNLSSLELGDSALYFCASSAVSTDTQYFGPGTRLTVL.

The chain is built from TRBV7-8 and TRBJ1-2, with D hard to call. This CDR3 spans 16 amino acids. Per the germline V gene, CDR1 is SGHVS and CDR2 is FQNEAQ. Between the trimmed V and J ends, which lost 5 bases and 8 bases, there was a span of 24 bases. In DNA, the CDR3 is TGTGCCAGCAGCCCCGGAGGTTGGGCAGGACGAAGCGGCTACACCTTC. It translates to CASSPGGWAGRSGYTF.

The rearrangement joins TRBV18 to TRBJ1-1; D might be TRBD1 (6 bases). V was cut by 2 bases and J by 1 base, with 11 bases left in between. This CDR3 spans 15 amino acids. The germline gives CDR1 KGHSH, CDR2 LQKENI. CDR3 sequence reads: CASSPSGTQNTEAFF. The CDR3 coding sequence is TGTGCCAGCTCACCATCCGGGACACAGAACACTGAAGCTTTCTTT.

This clone occurred a few times. The rearrangement uses TRBV7-8 and TRBJ1-4; weak D call: TRBD1 (6 bases). This CDR3 has 15 residues. V was pared by 5 bases and J by 5 bases, with 15 bases between. CDR1 and CDR2 (germline): SGHVS, FQNEAQ. Written as DNA, the CDR3 is TGTGCCAGCAGCGGACGGACAGTGAAGAATGAAAAACTGTTTTTT. Residues: CASSGRTVKNEKLFF.

The rearrangement joins TRBV5-1 to TRBJ2-7; the D gene is possibly TRBD1 (5 bases). This CDR3 is built from 16 residues. The germline V gene encodes CDR1 SGHRS and CDR2 YFSETQ. V was clipped by 0 bases and J by 6 bases, with 19 bases between them. The CDR3 sequence is CASSLETRATGIEQYF. CDR3 in DNA: TGCGCCAGCAGCTTGGAAACCCGGGCCACAGGTATCGAGCAGTACTTC. The variable domain in full, with the rest retrieved from reference TRBV5-1 and TRBJ2-7, is KAGVTQTPRYLIKTRGQQVTLSCSPISGHRSVSWYQQTPGQGLQFLFEYFSETQRNKGNFPGRFSGRQFSNSRSEMNVSTLELGDSALYLCASSLETRATGIEQYFGPGTRLTVT.

V is TRBV5-1 and J is TRBJ2-1; TRBD1 aligns across 10 bases. Germline lookup yields CDR1 SGHRS and CDR2 YFSETQ. The V segment lost 4 bases and the J segment 5 bases; nucleotides outside the gene matches: 6. The CDR3 is 15 residues long. Here the CDR3 reads CASSRQGARDNEQFF. The CDR3 DNA is TGCGCCAGCAGCCGACAGGGGGCTCGAGACAATGAGCAGTTCTTC.

V gene TRBV30 combines with J gene TRBJ1-2; no clear D. The germline V gene encodes CDR1 GTSNPN and CDR2 SVGIG (reference sequence). Trimming left V 6 bases short and J 8 bases short, with 16 bases between. This CDR3 region has 12 residues. The chain's CDR3 is CACAGSSGGYTF. DNA for the CDR3: TGTGCCTGTGCAGGATCTTCAGGCGGCTACACCTTC.

The chain links TRBV5-4 to TRBJ2-3, with 10 positions matching TRBD2. V gave up 3 bases and J gave up 1 base; unmatched junction bases: 5. The CDR3 loop spans 16 amino acids. The germline V gene encodes CDR1 SGHNT and CDR2 YYREEE (reference sequence). The CDR3 here is CASSWEAGGGTDTQYF. DNA for the CDR3: TGTGCCAGCAGCTGGGAAGCGGGAGGGGGCACAGATACGCAGTATTTT.